A selection of T cell receptor beta chains follows, all from one sample in a study of shared clonotypes between healthy human individuals. The method was immunoSEQ multiplex PCR; TCRdb's version includes in-frame clones alone and lacks a portion of them. The sample lists 2 million to 2.5 million clones, roughly 90% seen once, with 0.37% in the top ten. Sequencing used naive CD4+ T cells from PBMCs. Source of these receptors: a man younger than 35 in good health. Some clones in this sample may be carry-over from other donors' samples. Both conserved end residues are part of each CDR3. The D gene is left open where the match is weak. Only part of the rows carry a size: once, few, many, or a class if the clone is expanded.

>.|.|TRBV28|TRBJ1-2
TGTGCCAGCAGAGAAGGGAGTACCTATGGCTACACCTTC
CASREGSTYGYTF
>.|.|TRBV27|TRBJ1-2
TGTGCCAGCAGTTTTAGAGGGGGTAATGGCTACACCTTC
CASSFRGGNGYTF
>once|.|TRBV5-5|TRBJ1-2
TGTGCCAGCAGCTCGAACCCAGGGGCGGGGGGCTACACCTTC
CASSSNPGAGGYTF
>.|TRBD1|TRBV6-1|TRBJ2-7
TGTGCCAGCAGTAAACCAGGACAGGGTCGGGTCGAGCAGTACTTC
CASSKPGQGRVEQYF
>.|.|TRBV6-1|TRBJ2-7
TGTGCCAGCACCGACAGCGGAATCTACGAGCAGTACTTC
CASTDSGIYEQYF
>.|TRBD2|TRBV7-6|TRBJ2-3
TGTGCCAGCCAGCGTCAGAGCGGGAGGGCCGATACGCAGTATTTT
CASQRQSGRADTQYF
>once|.|TRBV5-6|TRBJ2-3
TGTGCCAGCAGCTTAAGGGCGGTGGCAGATACGCAGTATTTT
CASSLRAVADTQYF
>.|.|TRBV2|TRBJ1-1
TGTGCCAGCAGTCCCTTGGGGTGGGTGAATGGAGCTTTCTTT
CASSPLGWVNGAFF
>once|TRBD2|TRBV5-1|TRBJ2-2
TGCGCCAGCAGCTGGGGACTAGCGGGCCTTTTGTTTTTT
CASSWGLAGLLFF
>.|TRBD2|TRBV6-6|TRBJ2-1
TGTGCCAGCGCGCGGGAGCGTAACAATGAGCAGTTCTTC
CASARERNNEQFF
>.|TRBD2|TRBV6-4|TRBJ2-3
TGTGCCAGCAGTGCGTCAGCGGGAGGCGCATCAGATACGCAGTATTTT
CASSASAGGASDTQYF
>.|TRBD2|TRBV7-8|TRBJ2-7
TGTGCCAGCAGCTTACAGCGGGAGGGTTCCTACGAGCAGTACTTC
CASSLQREGSYEQYF
>.|.|TRBV11-2|TRBJ1-1
TGTGCCAGCAGCCACGGACGGCTAGAAGCTTTCTTT
CASSHGRLEAFF
>.|TRBD2|TRBV5-5|TRBJ2-5
TGTGCCAGCAGCTTGGAAGGGACTAGCGAGGAGACCCAGTACTTC
CASSLEGTSEETQYF
>.|TRBD1|TRBV6-5|TRBJ1-1
TGTGCCAGCAGCAGAACAGGGGTGGCTGGCACTGAAGCTTTCTTT
CASSRTGVAGTEAFF
>.|TRBD1|TRBV2|TRBJ1-1
TGTGCCAGCAGTGGGGACAGGAACACTGAAGCTTTCTTT
CASSGDRNTEAFF
>.|.|TRBV28|TRBJ1-4
TGTGCCAGCAGTTTCCTGCGGGGGGCCGGAGGTAATGAAAAACTGTTTTTT
CASSFLRGAGGNEKLFF
>.|.|TRBV5-1|TRBJ2-1
TGCGCCAGCAGCTTGGGTGGGCCCTCCTACAATGAGCAGTTCTTC
CASSLGGPSYNEQFF
>.|.|TRBV5-1|TRBJ1-1
TGCGCCAGCAGCTTGCAGGGTCTGGGCAACACTGAAGCTTTCTTT
CASSLQGLGNTEAFF
>.|.|TRBV5-6|TRBJ2-5
TGTGCCAGCAGCTTGATGGTAGCGTCAGAAGAGACCCAGTACTTC
CASSLMVASEETQYF
>.|.|TRBV18|TRBJ2-6
TGTGCCAGCTCATCCCTCCAATCGGGTTTAAGCTCTGGGGCCAACGTCCTGACTTTC
CASSSLQSGLSSGANVLTF
>.|.|TRBV7-9|TRBJ1-1
TGTGCCAGCAGCGCCAGATCACAGGGTCTGGCTGAAGCTTTCTTT
CASSARSQGLAEAFF
>.|.|TRBV15|TRBJ2-7
TGTGCCACCAGCAGAGGAGACAGTTATTCCGAGCAGTACTTC
CATSRGDSYSEQYF
>.|.|TRBV5-6|TRBJ1-5
TGTGCCAGCAGCTTAGGGGGGTATAGCAATCAGCCCCAGCATTTT
CASSLGGYSNQPQHF
>.|TRBD2|TRBV2|TRBJ2-5
TGTGCCAGCAGTCGGACTAGCGGGAGTGAGACCCAGTACTTC
CASSRTSGSETQYF
>few|TRBD1|TRBV2|TRBJ1-2
TGTGCCAGCAGGGACGACAGGGAGGGCTACACCTTC
CASRDDREGYTF
>.|TRBD1|TRBV5-1|TRBJ1-2
TGCGCCAGCAGCTTGGCCGACAGGGGATATGGCTACACCTTC
CASSLADRGYGYTF
>once|TRBD1|TRBV5-1|TRBJ1-1
TGCGCCAGCAGCCCAGACAGGGTGTTTGAAACTTTCTTT
CASSPDRVFETFF
>.|TRBD1|TRBV19|TRBJ2-1
TGTGCCAGTAGTATGGACAGGGGGAACTGGGCCGGCAATGAGCAGTTCTTC
CASSMDRGNWAGNEQFF
>.|TRBD1|TRBV5-1|TRBJ2-3
TGCGCCAGCAGCTTGGTCACAAGTCAGGGGGAGTCGCAGTATTTT
CASSLVTSQGESQYF
>.|.|TRBV11-2|TRBJ2-7
TGTGCCAGCAGTTCCCTCCTAGTGACTCCCTCCTACGAGCAGTACTTC
CASSSLLVTPSYEQYF
>.|.|TRBV2|TRBJ2-5
TGTGCCAGCAGTGGAGGCCTCCAAGAGACCCAGTACTTC
CASSGGLQETQYF
>.|.|TRBV5-1|TRBJ2-2
TGCGCCAGCAGCTTGGTTCAAACTACCACCGGGGAGCTGTTTTTT
CASSLVQTTTGELFF
>.|.|TRBV5-1|TRBJ2-1
TGCGCCAGCAGCCTAAGGGCCCTCCGCAATGAGCAGTTCTTC
CASSLRALRNEQFF
>.|.|TRBV28|TRBJ1-3
TGTGCCAGCAGTTCAACCGGTGGATCTGGAAACACCATATATTTT
CASSSTGGSGNTIYF
>.|.|TRBV5-1|TRBJ1-2
TGCGCCAGCAGCTTCTCAGGGGACCGTGGCTACACCTTC
CASSFSGDRGYTF
>.|TRBD2|TRBV5-1|TRBJ2-1
TGCGCCAGCAGCTTGTCGGGTAGCGGGAGGGCCGACAATGAGCAGTTCTTC
CASSLSGSGRADNEQFF
>.|TRBD1|TRBV5-1|TRBJ2-4
TGCGCCAGCAGCTTATCAGGGGGCGAGTACATTCAGTACTTC
CASSLSGGEYIQYF
>.|.|TRBV5-1|TRBJ1-1
TGCGCCAGCAGCACCGGTCAGAACACTGAAGCTTTCTTT
CASSTGQNTEAFF
>.|TRBD1|TRBV19|TRBJ1-1
TGTGCCAGTAGACATATAACAGGGGGCGGCGCTTTCTTT
CASRHITGGGAFF
>.|TRBD1|TRBV30|TRBJ2-7
TGTGCCTGGAGGAGGGACAGGATGTACGAGCAGTACTTC
CAWRRDRMYEQYF
>.|.|TRBV28|TRBJ2-5
TGTGCCAGCAGTTTTTGGGCCCAAATCTTTGAGGGGCGAGAGACCCAGTACTTC
CASSFWAQIFEGRETQYF
>.|.|TRBV6-5|TRBJ1-1
TGTGCCAGCAGTTACCCCTGGAGGGGGAACACTGAAGCTTTCTTT
CASSYPWRGNTEAFF
>.|.|TRBV19|TRBJ2-6
TGTGCCAGTAGTATAGCACCTTCTGGGGCCAACGTCCTGACTTTC
CASSIAPSGANVLTF
>.|TRBD2|TRBV18|TRBJ2-1
TGTGCCAGCTCACCTACGGGACTAGCGGTCAATGAGCAGTTCTTC
CASSPTGLAVNEQFF
>.|.|TRBV5-1|TRBJ1-3
TGCGCCAGCAGGGCCGCCGGGGGAAACACCATATATTTT
CASRAAGGNTIYF
>.|TRBD1|TRBV28|TRBJ2-7
TGTGCCAGCAGTTTACGATGGTGGCAGGGGGTCGGCCGAAAGAGTTACGAGCAGTACTTC
CASSLRWWQGVGRKSYEQYF
>.|.|TRBV21-1|TRBJ2-2
TGTGCCAGCAGGGGGGCTAGCGGGGAATTCGCGAACACCGGGGAGCTGTTTTTT
CASRGASGEFANTGELFF
>.|TRBD1|TRBV6-5|TRBJ1-1
TGTGCCAGCATAACCGCCAGGGGGGGAGTTGAAGCTTTCTTT
CASITARGGVEAFF
>.|.|TRBV11-3|TRBJ2-7
TGTGCCAGCAGCTTGGGAGTTGCCTACGAGCAGTACTTC
CASSLGVAYEQYF
>.|.|TRBV6-5|TRBJ2-5
TGTGCCAGCAGTTACTCGGGTCCCAGGGGAGGTGAGACCCAGTACTTC
CASSYSGPRGGETQYF